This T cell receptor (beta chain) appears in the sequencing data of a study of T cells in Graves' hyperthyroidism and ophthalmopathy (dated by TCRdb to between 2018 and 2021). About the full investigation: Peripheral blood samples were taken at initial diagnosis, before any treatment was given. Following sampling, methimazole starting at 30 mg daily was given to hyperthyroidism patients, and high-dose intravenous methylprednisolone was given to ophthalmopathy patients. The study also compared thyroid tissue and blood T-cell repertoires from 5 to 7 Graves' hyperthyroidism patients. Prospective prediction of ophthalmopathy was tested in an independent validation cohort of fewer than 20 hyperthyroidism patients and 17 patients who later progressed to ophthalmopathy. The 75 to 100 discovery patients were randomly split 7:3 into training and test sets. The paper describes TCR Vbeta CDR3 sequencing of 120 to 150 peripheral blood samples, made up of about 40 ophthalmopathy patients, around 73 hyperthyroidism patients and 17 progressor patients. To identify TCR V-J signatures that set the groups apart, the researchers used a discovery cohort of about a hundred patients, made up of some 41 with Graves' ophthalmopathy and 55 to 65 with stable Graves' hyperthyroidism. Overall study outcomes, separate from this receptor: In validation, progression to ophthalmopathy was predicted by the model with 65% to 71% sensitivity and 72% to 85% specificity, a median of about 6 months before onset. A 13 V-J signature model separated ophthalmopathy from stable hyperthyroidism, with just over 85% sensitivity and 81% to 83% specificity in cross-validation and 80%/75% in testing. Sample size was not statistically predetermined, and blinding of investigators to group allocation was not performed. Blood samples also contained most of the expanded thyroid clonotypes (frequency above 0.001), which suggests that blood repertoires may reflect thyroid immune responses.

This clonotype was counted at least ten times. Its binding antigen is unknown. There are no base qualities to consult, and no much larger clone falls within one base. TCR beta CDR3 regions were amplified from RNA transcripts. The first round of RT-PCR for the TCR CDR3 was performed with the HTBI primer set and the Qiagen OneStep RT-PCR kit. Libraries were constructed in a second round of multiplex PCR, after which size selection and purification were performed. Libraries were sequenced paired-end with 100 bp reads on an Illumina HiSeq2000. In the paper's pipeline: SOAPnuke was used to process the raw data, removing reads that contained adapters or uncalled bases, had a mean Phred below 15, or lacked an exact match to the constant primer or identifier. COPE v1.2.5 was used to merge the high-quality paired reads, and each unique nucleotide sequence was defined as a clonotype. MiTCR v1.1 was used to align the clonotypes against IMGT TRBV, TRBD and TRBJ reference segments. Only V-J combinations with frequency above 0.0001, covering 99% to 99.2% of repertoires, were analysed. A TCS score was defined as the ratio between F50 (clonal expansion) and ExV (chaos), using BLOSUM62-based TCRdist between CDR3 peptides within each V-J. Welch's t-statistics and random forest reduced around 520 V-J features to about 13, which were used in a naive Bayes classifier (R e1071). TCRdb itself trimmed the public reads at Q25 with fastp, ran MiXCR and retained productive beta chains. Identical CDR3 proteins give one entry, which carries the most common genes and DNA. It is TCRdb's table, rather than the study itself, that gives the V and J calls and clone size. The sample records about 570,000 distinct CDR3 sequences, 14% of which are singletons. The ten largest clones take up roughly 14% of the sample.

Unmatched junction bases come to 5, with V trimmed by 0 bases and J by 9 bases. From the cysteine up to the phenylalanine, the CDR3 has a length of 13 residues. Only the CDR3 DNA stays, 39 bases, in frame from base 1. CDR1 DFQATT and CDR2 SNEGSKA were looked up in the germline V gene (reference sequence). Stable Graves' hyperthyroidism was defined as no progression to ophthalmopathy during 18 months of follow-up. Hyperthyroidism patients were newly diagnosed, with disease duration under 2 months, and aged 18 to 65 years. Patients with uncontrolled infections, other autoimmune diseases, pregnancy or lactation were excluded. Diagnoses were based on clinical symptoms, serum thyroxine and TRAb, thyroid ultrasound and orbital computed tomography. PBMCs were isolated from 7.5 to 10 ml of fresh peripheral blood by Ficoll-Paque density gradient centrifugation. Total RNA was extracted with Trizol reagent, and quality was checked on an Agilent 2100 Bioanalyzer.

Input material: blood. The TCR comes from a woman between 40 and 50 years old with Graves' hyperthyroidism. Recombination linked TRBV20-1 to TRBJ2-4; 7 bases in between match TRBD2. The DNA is TGCAGTGCTAGAGATCGGGGGGTGGCCATTCAGTACTTC. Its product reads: CSARDRGVAIQYF.